The next 25 T cell receptor beta chains were all read from a single sample in a study of blood T cell repertoires in COVID-19 (TCRdb year 2020). Library preparation was by the immunoSEQ multiplex PCR assay. Drawn from immuneACCESS, this table holds only the in-frame rearrangements with V and J called that TCRdb kept. Clones are partly lost; checked studies trace under half to an unresolved V gene and leave the rest unexplained. The sample table lists over 95,000 clones, about four fifths of them with a count of one. The top ten clones comprise 8.5% to 12% of the sample. The sequencing sample was made of peripheral blood. All receptors come from a human donor in a cohort sampled during active COVID-19.

This clone has only a few counts. The chain couples TRBV6-5 to TRBJ1-5; 8 nucleotides line up with TRBD1. The CDR3 runs 14 residues. The germline V gene has CDR1 MNHEY and CDR2 SVGAGI. The ends lost 6 bases at V and 2 bases at J; junction bases unmatched: 3. CDR3 sequence: CASSSQGGNQPQHF. DNA for the CDR3: TGTGCCAGCAGCTCACAGGGGGGCAATCAGCCCCAGCATTTT.

The gene calls are TRBV19 and TRBJ2-7, with 7 bases fitting TRBD1. Trimming took 4 bases from V and 2 from J; bases not matched to a gene: 11. The CDR3 length is 16 residues. The germline gives CDR1 LNHDA, CDR2 SQIVND (reference sequence). The CDR3 nucleotides are TGTGCCAGTAGTACCCAAAAACAGGGGTTCACCTACGAGCAGTACTTC. Residues: CASSTQKQGFTYEQYF.

This chain joins TRBV19 and TRBJ2-2; D is perhaps TRBD2 (5 bases). The V gene's germline CDR1 is LNHDA and CDR2 SQIVND (reference sequence). V lost 3 bases and J 6 bases, leaving 20 bases between the germline ends. CDR3 length: 17 amino acids. The CDR3 DNA reads TGTGCCAGTAGTATGTTGAGGGTTACCGAAGGTTCCGGGGAGCTGTTTTTT. Its protein product is CASSMLRVTEGSGELFF.

V gene TRBV7-9 combines with J gene TRBJ2-2; D gene unclear. Germline CDR1 SEHNR, CDR2 FQNEAQ (reference sequence). Trimming shortened V by 1 base and J by 4 bases, and 4 bases separated the two germline ends. The CDR3 runs 13 residues. The CDR3 nucleotides read TGTGCCAGCAGCTTAGGCGGCACCGGGGAGCTGTTTTTT. It specifies CASSLGGTGELFF.

The V call is TRBV10-3, the J call TRBJ2-7; 12 positions agree with TRBD2. There are 15 residues in the CDR3. J was trimmed by 2 bases and V by 3 bases; bases with no gene match: 2. The V gene's germline CDR1 is ENHRY and CDR2 SYGVKD. As DNA, the CDR3 is TGTGCCATCAGTGACCTAGCGGGGGGGCCCTACGAGCAGTACTTC. As protein: CAISDLAGGPYEQYF.

The chain couples TRBV19 to TRBJ1-1; D is unresolved. V was cut by 3 bases and J by 1 base, with 9 bases left in between. CDR3 length equals 14 residues. The germline V gene has CDR1 LNHDA and CDR2 SQIVND (reference sequence). DNA of the CDR3: TGTGCCAGTAGTATTCCCAACAGGAACACTGAAGCTTTCTTT. It encodes CASSIPNRNTEAFF.

CDR3 sequence reads: CASSPGHLSYNEQFF. The DNA for the CDR3 is TGTGCCAGCAGCCCGGGACATCTCTCCTACAATGAGCAGTTCTTC. The chain combines TRBV7-3 with TRBJ2-1; the D gene is possibly TRBD1 (6 bases). Germline CDR1 reads SGHTA; CDR2 reads FQGTGA. This CDR3 spans 15 amino acids. Trimming left V 5 bases short and J 0 bases short, with 11 bases between.

The chain carries TRBV6-2 or TRBV6-3 and TRBJ1-5; 7 bases line up with TRBD1. V gave up 5 bases and J gave up 1 base; unmatched junction bases: 11. The CDR3 consists of 17 residues. Germline assignment: CDR1 MNHEY and CDR2 SVGEGT. For the CDR3, the DNA is TGTGCCAGCAGTAACAACGGACAGGTTTGGAGCAATCAGCCCCAGCATTTT. This gives the protein CASSNNGQVWSNQPQHF.

This clone was detected a few times. This chain connects TRBV7-2 to TRBJ1-5; D might be TRBD1 (5 bases). CDR1 is SGHTA, CDR2 FQGNSA, per germline. The V end lost 0 bases, the J end lost 2 bases, and 8 bases lay between the germline ends. This CDR3 is built from 15 residues. CDR3 nucleotides: TGTGCCAGCAGCTTAGCGCAGGGTCGCAATCAGCCCCAGCATTTT. Amino acid sequence: CASSLAQGRNQPQHF.

The V call is TRBV30, the J call TRBJ1-6, with 7 bases that match TRBD1. Trimming removed 3 bases from V and 8 bases from J; junction bases left unmatched: 4. The germline CDR1 and CDR2 sequences are GTSNPN and SVGIG (reference sequence). There are 13 residues in the CDR3. This chain's CDR3 is CAWSRDSHSPLHF. The CDR3 DNA follows: TGTGCCTGGAGCCGGGACAGTCATTCACCCCTCCACTTT.

This clone was recorded once. This sequence joins TRBV11-1 and TRBJ2-6; no definite D call. V was shortened by 5 bases and J by 3 bases, with 8 bases between the two germline ends. CDR1 and CDR2 from the germline V gene are SGHAT and FQDESV (reference sequence). This CDR3 comprises 14 residues. The CDR3 loop reads CASSPRIGANVLTF. The CDR3 DNA follows: TGTGCCAGCAGCCCGAGGATTGGGGCCAACGTCCTGACTTTC.

This sequence joins TRBV27 and TRBJ2-1, with TRBD2 identical over 9 bases. The germline gives CDR1 MNHEY, CDR2 SMNVEV (reference sequence). The CDR3 is 16 residues long. The J segment lost 2 bases and the V segment lost 3 bases, leaving 5 bases of the junction unmatched. The CDR3 DNA reads as TGTGCCAGCAGTTTGGGCGGGGGGGCCCCCTACAATGAGCAGTTCTTC. Its translation is CASSLGGGAPYNEQFF.

This chain connects TRBV30 to TRBJ1-3, with D uncertain. CDR1 is GTSNPN, CDR2 SVGIG, per germline (reference sequence). The CDR3 covers 14 residues. The CDR3 loop is CALKWAASGNTIYF. The CDR3 DNA reads TGTGCTCTCAAGTGGGCAGCCTCTGGAAACACCATATATTTT.

This clone occurred once. The rearrangement links TRBV5-1 to TRBJ1-2, with TRBD1 matching 11 bases. This CDR3 has 14 amino acids. Losses at the gene ends were 3 bases for V and 10 bases for J; bases not matched to a gene: 8. Per germline, CDR1 SGHRS and CDR2 YFSETQ. The CDR3 reads CASSSGTGGSDYTF. CDR3 bases: TGCGCCAGCAGCTCCGGGACAGGGGGGAGCGACTACACCTTC.

This clone showed up just once. The chain links TRBV7-8 to TRBJ1-2; tentative D call: TRBD1 (6 bases). The germline V gene encodes CDR1 SGHVS and CDR2 FQNEAQ. The CDR3 is 14 amino acids. Trimming cost V 1 base and J 5 bases, with 11 bases left between them. In DNA form, the CDR3 reads TGTGCCAGCAGCTTAGGGGGCAGGGGTTATGGCTACACCTTC. Translating it yields CASSLGGRGYGYTF.

The chain links TRBV13 to TRBJ1-1, with a possible D match to TRBD1 (5 bases). V was shortened by 1 base and J by 0 bases, with 6 bases between the two germline ends. The CDR3 extends over 14 amino acids. Germline V gene lookup returns CDR1 PRHDT and CDR2 FYEKMQ (reference sequence). CDR3 coding DNA: TGTGCCAGCAGCTTAGTCAGGGTGAACACTGAAGCTTTCTTT. It specifies CASSLVRVNTEAFF.

The chain recombines TRBV4-3 with TRBJ1-3, with no clear D. There are 17 residues in the CDR3. Germline CDR1 and CDR2: LGHNA and YSLEER. Trimming removed 0 bases from V and 0 bases from J, with 12 bases in between. The CDR3 reads CASSQDRRPGSGNTIYF. The CDR3 region has the DNA TGCGCCAGCAGCCAAGATCGTAGGCCGGGCTCTGGAAACACCATATATTTT.

The J gene is TRBJ1-1, the V gene TRBV5-5, with 12 bases lining up with TRBD1. CDR1 and CDR2 from the germline V gene are SGHKS and YYEKEE (reference sequence). This CDR3 region has 17 residues. Losses at the gene ends were 4 bases for V and 0 bases for J; bases not matched to a gene: 7. The CDR3 loop reads CASSEGQGAVMNTEAFF. As DNA, the CDR3 is TGTGCCAGCAGCGAGGGACAGGGGGCAGTTATGAACACTGAAGCTTTCTTT.

Of note for this clone: The junction differs from germline at one of its ends, possibly a read error. V is TRBV12-3 or TRBV12-4 and J is TRBJ2-1, with D possibly matching TRBD2 (5 bases). The CDR3 is 11 amino acids. CDR3 protein: CGVQFYNEQFF. CDR3 DNA sequence: TGCGGGGTGCAGTTCTACAATGAGCAGTTCTTC.

The V call is TRBV18, the J call TRBJ2-5, with D perhaps matching TRBD1 (6 bases). The CDR3 has 18 residues. Trimming pared 0 bases from V and 5 bases from J, leaving 22 bases between. From germline, CDR1 is KGHSH and CDR2 LQKENI. The CDR3 region is CASSPPSPQGSGYETQYF. The CDR3 bases are TGTGCCAGCTCACCACCCTCCCCGCAGGGGAGCGGCTACGAGACCCAGTACTTC.

This clone appeared a single time. The chain employs TRBV6-5 and TRBJ1-1, with TRBD1 matching over 7 bases. This CDR3 region has 15 residues. Trimming removed 4 bases from V and 1 base from J; junction bases left unmatched: 6. The germline V gene encodes CDR1 MNHEY and CDR2 SVGAGI. Here the CDR3 reads CASSFRGKQNTEAFF. The CDR3 region has the DNA TGTGCCAGCAGTTTCAGGGGGAAGCAGAACACTGAAGCTTTCTTT.

The chain joins TRBV19 to TRBJ1-5, with TRBD1 matching 8 bases. Germline V gene data show CDR1 as LNHDA and CDR2 as SQIVND (reference sequence). The CDR3 is made up of 16 amino acids. V lost 7 bases, J lost 1 base, and 9 bases stayed unmatched. CDR3: CASKAQGVFSNQPQHF. The DNA of the CDR3 is TGTGCCAGTAAGGCACAGGGGGTTTTCAGCAATCAGCCCCAGCATTTT.

This clone occurred once. V gene TRBV9 combines with J gene TRBJ2-7; TRBD2 matches 10 bases. The germline V gene encodes CDR1 SGDLS and CDR2 YYNGEE. The V and J ends lost 4 bases and 4 bases, in that order; junction bases with no gene match: 8. This CDR3 spans 15 amino acids. CDR3: CASSSSSGSAYEQYF. CDR3 bases: TGTGCCAGCAGCTCTTCTAGCGGGAGTGCGTACGAGCAGTACTTC.

This chain connects TRBV29-1 to TRBJ2-1; D might be TRBD2 (6 bases). Germline CDR1 and CDR2: SQVTM and ANQGSEA. The CDR3 totals 13 residues. V was trimmed by 6 bases and J by 5 bases, leaving 14 bases between them. CDR3 sequence: CSVGPRRDNEQFF. The CDR3 nucleotides are TGCAGCGTGGGCCCCCGGAGGGACAATGAGCAGTTCTTC.

The chain employs TRBV7-9 and TRBJ1-5, with 8 bases lining up with TRBD1. The CDR3 extends over 14 amino acids. CDR1 and CDR2 from the germline V gene are SEHNR and FQNEAQ (reference sequence). J lost 4 bases, V lost 8 bases, and 7 bases had no gene match. CDR3 residues: CASSDRVGNQPQHF. The DNA for the CDR3 is TGTGCCAGCTCGGACAGGGTGGGGAATCAGCCCCAGCATTTT.